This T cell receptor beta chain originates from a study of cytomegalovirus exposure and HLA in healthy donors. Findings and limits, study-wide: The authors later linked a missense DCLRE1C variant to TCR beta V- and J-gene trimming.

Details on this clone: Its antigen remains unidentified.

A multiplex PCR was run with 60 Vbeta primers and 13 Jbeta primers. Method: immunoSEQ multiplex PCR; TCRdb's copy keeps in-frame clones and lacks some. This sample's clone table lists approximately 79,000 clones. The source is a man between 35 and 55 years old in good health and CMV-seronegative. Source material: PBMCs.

The CDR3 region is CAISEVGLLGAASREEQFF. CDR3 coding DNA: TGTGCCATCAGTGAGGTAGGTCTCCTAGGAGCGGCCTCGCGAGAGGAGCAGTTCTTC. This chain links TRBV10-3 with TRBJ2-1, with D tentatively TRBD2 (5 bases). Trimming shortened V by 2 bases and J by 10 bases, and 30 bases separated the two germline ends. This CDR3 spans 19 amino acids. Germline V gives CDR1 ENHRY, CDR2 SYGVKD.